A single sample is the source of the 14 T cell receptor beta chains below, sequenced in a study of beta chain features in type 1 diabetes (dated by TCRdb to between 2017 and 2018). Library generation was performed with the immunoSEQ multiplex PCR assay. The entire isolated RNA was reverse transcribed using the High Capacity cDNA Reverse Transcription Kit, and thus expressed TCRB transcripts were sequenced. In TCRdb, the immuneACCESS table is reduced to in-frame sequences with V and J assigned. These tables do not hold every clone; where another copy was compared, an unresolved V gene accounts for under half, and the others remain unexplained. The sample table contains 500,000 to 700,000 clones; only one count was recorded for around 16% of them. About 0.086% of the sample is held by the ten biggest clonotypes. The sequenced sample consisted of naive CD4+ T cells from blood. Read against the paper, the sample's cell subset or site label means: true naive CD4+ T cells. Source of these receptors: a man aged 18 to 30 in good health.

The rearrangement uses TRBV15 and TRBJ1-2, with 10 bases fitting TRBD1. Germline CDR1 reads LNHNV; CDR2 reads YYDKDF (reference sequence). After removal of 8 bases from V and 1 base from J, the junction contained 7 bases not matched to a gene. This CDR3 region has 15 residues. DNA for the CDR3: TGTGCCACCCAACACCGGGACAGGGGTAACTATGGCTACACCTTC. It encodes CATQHRDRGNYGYTF.

This clone was seen a few times. Other DNA variants within this sample encode the same CDR3. The chain couples TRBV15 to TRBJ2-5; D possibly corresponds to TRBD2 (5 bases). Germline V CDR1 and CDR2: LNHNV, YYDKDF (reference sequence). V shed 1 base and J shed 1 base, with 7 bases lying between them. The CDR3 consists of 14 residues. The CDR3 region has the DNA TGTGCCACCAGCAGAGGAGGGTTCCAAGAGACCCAGTACTTC. Protein sequence: CATSRGGFQETQYF.

This clone came up a few times. The gene calls are TRBV18 and TRBJ2-1, with D perhaps matching TRBD1 or TRBD2 (5 bases each). The V gene's germline CDR1 is KGHSH and CDR2 LQKENI. The V gene lost 5 bases and the J gene lost 0 bases, with 17 bases spanning the gap. The CDR3 runs to 17 residues. CDR3 DNA: TGTGCCAGCTCAGTACAGGTGCCTACTAGCTCCTACAATGAGCAGTTCTTC. It specifies CASSVQVPTSSYNEQFF.

This clone was counted between two and nine times. The rearrangement links TRBV19 to TRBJ1-1; D ambiguous. There are 13 residues in the CDR3. Germline CDR1 LNHDA, CDR2 SQIVND (reference sequence). The V end lost 7 bases, the J end lost 1 base, and 10 bases lay between the germline ends. As DNA, the CDR3 is TGTGCCAGTAATAGGTGGTCGAACACTGAAGCTTTCTTT. Its translation is CASNRWSNTEAFF.

The chain couples TRBV9 to TRBJ1-1; D call uncertain. Germline-derived CDR1 and CDR2 are SGDLS and YYNGEE. The CDR3 contains 15 residues. V shed 4 bases and J shed 1 base, with 14 bases lying between them. The DNA of the CDR3 is TGTGCCAGCAGCATAATAAACAGCGCGAACACTGAAGCTTTCTTT. Its translation: CASSIINSANTEAFF.

V is TRBV7-9 and J is TRBJ2-5; possible D gene TRBD2, 6 bases. The V gene lost 3 bases and the J gene lost 4 bases, with 15 bases spanning the gap. Per germline, CDR1 SEHNR and CDR2 FQNEAQ (reference sequence). The CDR3 has 15 residues. CDR3 sequence (DNA): TGTGCCAGCAGCTTGAAGTGGCGGGAAGGAGAGACCCAGTACTTC. Translated: CASSLKWREGETQYF.

The genes are TRBV6-5 and TRBJ1-2; TRBD1 aligns across 9 bases. V shed 6 bases, J shed 2 bases, and the junction held 4 bases outside the gene matches. Germline CDR1 MNHEY, CDR2 SVGAGI. There are 14 residues in the CDR3. The CDR3 nucleotides are TGTGCCAGCAGCCGGGGACAGGGAAACTATGGCTACACCTTC. Translation: CASSRGQGNYGYTF.

The chain uses TRBV7-2 and TRBJ2-1, with TRBD2 matching 7 bases. This CDR3 contains 17 residues. CDR1 and CDR2 (germline): SGHTA, FQGNSA. V was clipped by 4 bases and J by 8 bases; unmatched bases: 17. CDR3 residues: CASSSPRASGPRYEQFF. In nucleotides, the CDR3 is TGTGCCAGCAGCTCCCCCCGGGCTAGCGGCCCTCGGTATGAGCAGTTCTTC. Complete variable domain (other parts from reference TRBV7-2 and TRBJ2-1): GAGVSQSPSNKVTEKGKDVELRCDPISGHTALYWYRQSLGQGLEFLIYFQGNSAPDKSGLPSDRFSAERTGGSVSTLTIQRTQQEDSAVYLCASSSPRASGPRYEQFFGPGTRLTVL.

This clone has a handful of counts. J is TRBJ2-5 and V is TRBV18; TRBD2 aligns across 7 bases. CDR3 length equals 14 residues. The V gene end was trimmed by 3 bases and the J gene end by 5 bases; junction bases not matched to a gene: 6. Germline CDR1 KGHSH, CDR2 LQKENI. As DNA, the CDR3 is TGTGCCAGCTCACCGATGGGAGGGCCCGAGACCCAGTACTTC. This gives the protein CASSPMGGPETQYF.

The V call is TRBV28, the J call TRBJ1-5; weak D call: TRBD1 (6 bases). The CDR3 is 12 amino acids. Trimming removed 4 bases at V and 7 bases at J, with 8 bases between. The germline V gene has CDR1 MDHEN and CDR2 SYDVKM. CDR3 sequence reads: CASSSGEQPQHF. The CDR3 coding sequence is TGTGCCAGCAGTTCAGGGGAGCAGCCCCAGCATTTT.

In this sample, this clone turned up a few times. This chain uses TRBV29-1 with TRBJ1-2; D uncertain. The CDR3 runs to 10 residues. The V and J ends lost 7 bases and 1 base respectively, with 4 bases between them. The germline CDR1 and CDR2 sequences are SQVTM and ANQGSEA. The CDR3 reads CSGGNYGYTF. The CDR3 DNA reads TGCAGCGGGGGTAACTATGGCTACACCTTC.

The rearrangement uses TRBV5-4 and TRBJ2-6; 10 nucleotides align to TRBD1. V trimming: 6 bases; J trimming: 0 bases; junction bases outside the gene matches: 6. Germline CDR1 reads SGHNT; CDR2 reads YYREEE (reference sequence). The CDR3 runs to 17 residues. The DNA of the CDR3 is TGTGCCAGCACCGGGACAGGGGAGCACTCTGGGGCCAACGTCCTGACTTTC. Translating gives CASTGTGEHSGANVLTF.

This chain connects TRBV5-1 to TRBJ2-7; maybe TRBD1 (5 bases). Per germline, CDR1 SGHRS and CDR2 YFSETQ. CDR3 length: 13 residues. V dropped 6 bases and J dropped 1 base, with 11 bases sitting between them. In DNA, the CDR3 is TGCGCCAGCACAGACAGCCGATCCTACGAGCAGTACTTC. Its protein product is CASTDSRSYEQYF.

The gene calls are TRBV5-4 and TRBJ2-1; the D gene could be TRBD1 or TRBD2 (5 bases each). Germline lookup yields CDR1 SGHNT and CDR2 YYREEE (reference sequence). V was cut by 4 bases and J by 6 bases, with 17 bases left in between. CDR3 length: 15 amino acids. The CDR3 is CASSLGTQRGNEQFF. The CDR3 nucleotides are TGTGCCAGCAGCCTCGGGACCCAGAGGGGCAATGAGCAGTTCTTC.